Below, one TCR beta chain is given with its context. A TCRbeta library incorporating unique molecular identifiers was prepared. In TCRdb, the PCR reads were re-called with MiXCR into one record per CDR3 protein. The table includes 600,000 to 700,000 distinct CDR3 sequences, around 13% detected once. The data were obtained in a study of T-cell reconstitution after alpha-beta-depleted transplantation in children. Germline V lookup: CDR1 MNHEY, CDR2 SMNVEV (reference sequence). This CDR3 has 16 amino acids. The J segment lost 6 bases and the V segment lost 7 bases, leaving 13 bases of the junction unmatched.

Sequencing used PBMCs, obtained before TCRalphabeta/CD19-depleted stem cell transplant. V is TRBV27 and J is TRBJ1-4; TRBD1 matches 8 bases. The clonotype originates from a girl under 10 years old with congenital amegakaryocytic thrombocytopenia, due to receive a stem cell transplant. The CDR3 sequence is CASTRLRGQGYEKLFF. In DNA, the CDR3 is TGTGCCAGCACCCGACTGCGAGGACAGGGCTATGAAAAACTGTTTTTT.